One and the same sample provided the 5 T cell receptor beta chains below, sequenced in a study of cytomegalovirus exposure and HLA in healthy donors. The study ran its PCR with 60 Vbeta and 13 Jbeta primers. TCRdb's table, derived via immunoSEQ multiplex PCR, lists solely in-frame clones and lacks some. Of 150,000 to 200,000 clones detected, almost 85% appear once; the ten largest clones hold 4.8%. The specimen sequenced was PBMCs. These receptors were taken from a girl aged 10 to 17 in good health and CMV-seropositive.

The J gene is TRBJ1-1, the V gene TRBV11-2; weak D call: TRBD1 (6 bases). V shed 2 bases and J shed 1 base, with 20 bases lying between them. This CDR3 has 18 amino acids. Germline-derived CDR1 and CDR2 are SGHAT and FQNNGV. CDR3 amino acids: CASSLRDPTDRPNTEAFF. CDR3 DNA sequence: TGTGCCAGCAGCTTAAGAGATCCGACCGACAGGCCGAACACTGAAGCTTTCTTT. The full variable domain, with the rest looked up from reference TRBV11-2 and TRBJ1-1, is EAGVAQSPRYKIIEKRQSVAFWCNPISGHATLYWYQQILGQGPKLLIQFQNNGVVDDSQLPKDRFSAERLKGVDSTLKIQPAKLEDSAVYLCASSLRDPTDRPNTEAFFGQGTRLTVV.

The gene calls are TRBV27 and TRBJ2-2; unclear D gene. The V gene's germline CDR1 is MNHEY and CDR2 SMNVEV (reference sequence). Trimming cost V 6 bases and J 4 bases, with 12 bases left between them. The CDR3 runs 14 residues. The CDR3 here is CASRPRVTTGELFF. CDR3 nucleotides: TGTGCCAGCAGGCCACGGGTTACCACCGGGGAGCTGTTTTTT.

The chain uses TRBV10-3 and TRBJ2-5; 7 bases match TRBD2. V was pared by 4 bases and J by 2 bases, with 7 bases of the junction left unmatched. Looked up from germline, CDR1 is ENHRY and CDR2 is SYGVKD. This CDR3 contains 15 residues. The CDR3 DNA reads TGTGCCATCAGTGCAGCGGGGCGGGATCAAGAGACCCAGTACTTC. Residues: CAISAAGRDQETQYF.

This chain links TRBV6-1 with TRBJ1-5, with D unresolved. CDR1 is MNHNS and CDR2 is SASEGT in the germline V gene. V was pared by 4 bases and J by 8 bases, with 12 bases between. The CDR3 is made up of 13 amino acids. CDR3 amino acids: CASSGSGLEPQHF. The CDR3 DNA reads as TGTGCCAGCAGTGGATCGGGTCTGGAGCCCCAGCATTTT.

V and J are TRBV27 and TRBJ1-1; TRBD1 matches 7 bases. V dropped 5 bases and J dropped 1; count of bases not matched to a gene: 19. The CDR3 covers 19 residues. Germline V gene sequence: CDR1 MNHEY, CDR2 SMNVEV (reference sequence). The CDR3 loop is CASSSLTGATLRWNTEAFF. The CDR3 region has the DNA TGTGCCAGCAGTAGTTTAACAGGGGCTACCCTTCGCTGGAACACTGAAGCTTTCTTT.